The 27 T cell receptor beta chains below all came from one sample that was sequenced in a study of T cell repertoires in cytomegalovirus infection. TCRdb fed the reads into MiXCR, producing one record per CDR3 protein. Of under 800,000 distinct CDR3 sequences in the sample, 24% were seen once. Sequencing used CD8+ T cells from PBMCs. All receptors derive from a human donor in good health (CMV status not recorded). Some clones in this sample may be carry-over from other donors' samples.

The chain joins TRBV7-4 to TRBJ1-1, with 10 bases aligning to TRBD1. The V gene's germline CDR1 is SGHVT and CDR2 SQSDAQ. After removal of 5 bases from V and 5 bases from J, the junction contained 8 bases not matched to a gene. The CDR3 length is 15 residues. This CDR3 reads CASSPRQGAQTEAFF. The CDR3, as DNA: TGTGCCAGCAGCCCCCGACAGGGGGCGCAGACTGAAGCTTTCTTT.

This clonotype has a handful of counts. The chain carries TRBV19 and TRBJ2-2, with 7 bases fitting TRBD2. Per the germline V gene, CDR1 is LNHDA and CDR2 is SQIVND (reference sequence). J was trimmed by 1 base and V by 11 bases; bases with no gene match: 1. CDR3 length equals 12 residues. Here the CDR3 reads CAGGGNTGELFF. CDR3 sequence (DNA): TGTGCCGGCGGGGGGAACACCGGGGAGCTGTTTTTT.

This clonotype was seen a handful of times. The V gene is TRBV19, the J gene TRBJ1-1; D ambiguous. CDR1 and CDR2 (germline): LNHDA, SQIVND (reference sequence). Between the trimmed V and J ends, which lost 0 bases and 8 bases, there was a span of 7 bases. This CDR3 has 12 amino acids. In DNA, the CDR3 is TGTGCCAGTAGTATAGAGACTGGGGAAGCTTTCTTT. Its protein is CASSIETGEAFF. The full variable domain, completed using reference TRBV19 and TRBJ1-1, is DGGITQSPKYLFRKEGQNVTLSCEQNLNHDAMYWYRQDPGQGLRLIYYSQIVNDFQKGDIAEGYSVSREKKESFPLTVTSAQKNPTAFYLCASSIETGEAFFGQGTRLTVV.

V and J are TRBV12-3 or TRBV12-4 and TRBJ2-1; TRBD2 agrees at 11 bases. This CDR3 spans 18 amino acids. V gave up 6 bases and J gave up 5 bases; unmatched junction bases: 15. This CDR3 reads CASRLKWLAGGRNNEQFF. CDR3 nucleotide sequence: TGTGCCAGCAGACTTAAGTGGCTAGCGGGGGGCCGGAACAATGAGCAGTTCTTC.

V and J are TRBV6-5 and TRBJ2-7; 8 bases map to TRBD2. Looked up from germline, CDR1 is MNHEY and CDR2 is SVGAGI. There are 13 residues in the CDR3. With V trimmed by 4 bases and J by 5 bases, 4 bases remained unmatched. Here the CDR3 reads CASSSGGLNEQYF. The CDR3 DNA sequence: TGTGCCAGCAGTTCGGGGGGGCTCAACGAGCAGTACTTC.

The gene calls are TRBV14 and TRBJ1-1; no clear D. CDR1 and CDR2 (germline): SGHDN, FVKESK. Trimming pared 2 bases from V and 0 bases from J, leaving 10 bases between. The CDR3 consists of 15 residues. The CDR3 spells CASSQRTPLNTEAFF. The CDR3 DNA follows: TGTGCCAGCAGCCAACGAACTCCGCTGAACACTGAAGCTTTCTTT.

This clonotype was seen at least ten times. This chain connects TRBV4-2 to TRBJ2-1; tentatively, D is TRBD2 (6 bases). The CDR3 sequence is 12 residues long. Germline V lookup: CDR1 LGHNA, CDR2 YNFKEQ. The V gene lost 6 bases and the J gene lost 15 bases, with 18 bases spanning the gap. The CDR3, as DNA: TGTGCCAGCAGAACCGGGACTTGGGGGTGGTTCTTC. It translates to CASRTGTWGWFF.

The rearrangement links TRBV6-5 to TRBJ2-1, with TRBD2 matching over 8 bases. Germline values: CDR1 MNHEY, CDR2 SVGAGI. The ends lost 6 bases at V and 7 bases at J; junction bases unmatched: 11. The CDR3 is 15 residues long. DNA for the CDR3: TGTGCCAGCAGACCCTGGACGGGGGGGCCAAATGAGCAGTTCTTC. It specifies CASRPWTGGPNEQFF.

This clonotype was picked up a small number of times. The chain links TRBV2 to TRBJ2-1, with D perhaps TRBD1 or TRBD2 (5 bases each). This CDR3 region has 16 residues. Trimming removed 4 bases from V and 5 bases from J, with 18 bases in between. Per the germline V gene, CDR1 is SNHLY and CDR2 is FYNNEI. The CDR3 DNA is TGTGCCAGCAGTGTCCCCTCGTCCGGGACGGACAATGAGCAGTTCTTC. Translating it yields CASSVPSSGTDNEQFF. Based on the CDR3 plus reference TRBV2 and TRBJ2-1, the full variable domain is EPEVTQTPSHQVTQMGQEVILRCVPISNHLYFYWYRQILGQKVEFLVSFYNNEISEKSEIFDDQFSVERPDGSNFTLKIRSTKLEDSAMYFCASSVPSSGTDNEQFFGPGTRLTVL.

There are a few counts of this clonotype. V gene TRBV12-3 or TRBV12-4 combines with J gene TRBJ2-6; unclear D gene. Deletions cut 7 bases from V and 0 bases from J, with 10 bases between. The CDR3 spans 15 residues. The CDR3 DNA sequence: TGTGCCAGCAATGAACCAGGCTCTGGGGCCAACGTCCTGACTTTC. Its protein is CASNEPGSGANVLTF.

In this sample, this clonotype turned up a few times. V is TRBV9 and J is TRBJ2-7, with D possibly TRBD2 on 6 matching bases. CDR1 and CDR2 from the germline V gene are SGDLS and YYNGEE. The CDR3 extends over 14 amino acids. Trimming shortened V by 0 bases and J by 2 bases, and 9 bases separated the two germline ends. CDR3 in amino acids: CASSVGGETYEQYF. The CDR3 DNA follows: TGTGCCAGCAGCGTAGGGGGGGAGACCTACGAGCAGTACTTC.

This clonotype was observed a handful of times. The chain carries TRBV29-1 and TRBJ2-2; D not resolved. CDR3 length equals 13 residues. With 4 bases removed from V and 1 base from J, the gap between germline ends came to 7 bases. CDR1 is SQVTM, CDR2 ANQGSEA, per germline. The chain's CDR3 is CSVGEGNTGELFF. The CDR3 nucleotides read TGCAGCGTTGGAGAAGGGAACACCGGGGAGCTGTTTTTT.

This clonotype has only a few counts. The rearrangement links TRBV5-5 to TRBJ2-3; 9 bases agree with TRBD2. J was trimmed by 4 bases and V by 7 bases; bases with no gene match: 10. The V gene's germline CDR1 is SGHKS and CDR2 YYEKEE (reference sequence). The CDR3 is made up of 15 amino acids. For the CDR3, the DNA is TGTGCCAGCGGGGGAGGCGGGGGGGCGCCAGATACGCAGTATTTT. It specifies CASGGGGGAPDTQYF.

The CDR3 DNA reads as TGCGCCAGCAGTCCCTCACTCCAGTCGGAGGAAAAACTGTTTTTT. This codes for CASSPSLQSEEKLFF. The chain carries TRBV23-1 and TRBJ1-4; D is ambiguous. TRBV23-1 is an open reading frame, and its role is uncertain. V was pared by 4 bases and J by 8 bases, with 17 bases between. This CDR3 contains 15 residues.

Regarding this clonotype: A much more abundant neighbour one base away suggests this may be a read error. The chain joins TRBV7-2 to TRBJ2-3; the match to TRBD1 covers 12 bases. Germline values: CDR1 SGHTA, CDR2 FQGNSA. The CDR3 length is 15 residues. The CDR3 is CSSSGGQGARDTQYF. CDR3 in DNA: TGTTCCAGCAGCGGGGGACAGGGGGCCAGAGATACGCAGTATTTT.

The CDR3 DNA is TGTGCCAGCATGATAAAGAGGAGCTCCTACAATGAGCAGTTCTTC. Translated, it gives CASMIKRSSYNEQFF. The V call is TRBV13, the J call TRBJ2-1; no clear D gene. The CDR3 runs to 15 residues. Germline assignment: CDR1 PRHDT and CDR2 FYEKMQ (reference sequence). V shed 7 bases and J shed 0 bases, with 13 bases lying between them.

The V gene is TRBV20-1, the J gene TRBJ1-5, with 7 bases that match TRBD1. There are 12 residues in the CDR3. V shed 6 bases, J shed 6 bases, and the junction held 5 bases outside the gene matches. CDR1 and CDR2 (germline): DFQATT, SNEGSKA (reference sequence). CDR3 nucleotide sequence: TGCAGTGCGGAACAGGGGAGTCAGCCCCAGCATTTT. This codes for CSAEQGSQPQHF.

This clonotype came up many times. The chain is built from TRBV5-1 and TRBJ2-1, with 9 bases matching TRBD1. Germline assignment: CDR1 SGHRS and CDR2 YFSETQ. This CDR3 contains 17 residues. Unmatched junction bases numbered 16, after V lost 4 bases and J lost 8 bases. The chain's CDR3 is CASSRPSTGTGTHEQFF. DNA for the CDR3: TGCGCCAGCAGCCGGCCCTCCACCGGGACAGGGACACATGAGCAGTTCTTC.

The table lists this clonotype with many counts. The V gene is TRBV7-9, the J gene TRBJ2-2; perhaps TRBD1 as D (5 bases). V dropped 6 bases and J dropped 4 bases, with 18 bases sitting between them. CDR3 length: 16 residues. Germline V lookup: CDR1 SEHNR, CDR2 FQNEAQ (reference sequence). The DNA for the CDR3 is TGTGCCAGCAGAGCACCCAGTGGGGCCCTCACCGGGGAGCTGTTTTTT. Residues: CASRAPSGALTGELFF.

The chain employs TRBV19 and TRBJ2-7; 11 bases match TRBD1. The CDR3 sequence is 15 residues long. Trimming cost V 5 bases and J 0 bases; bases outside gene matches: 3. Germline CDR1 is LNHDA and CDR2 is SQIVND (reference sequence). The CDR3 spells CASSADRGLSYEQYF. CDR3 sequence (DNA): TGTGCCAGTAGTGCGGACAGGGGGCTCTCCTACGAGCAGTACTTC.

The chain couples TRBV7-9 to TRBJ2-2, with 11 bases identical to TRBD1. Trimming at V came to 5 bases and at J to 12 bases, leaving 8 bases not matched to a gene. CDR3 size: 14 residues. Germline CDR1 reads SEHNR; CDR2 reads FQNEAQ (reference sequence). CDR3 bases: TGTGCCAGCAGCCCGTCGGACAGGGGGCAGAAGCTGTTTTTT. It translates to CASSPSDRGQKLFF.

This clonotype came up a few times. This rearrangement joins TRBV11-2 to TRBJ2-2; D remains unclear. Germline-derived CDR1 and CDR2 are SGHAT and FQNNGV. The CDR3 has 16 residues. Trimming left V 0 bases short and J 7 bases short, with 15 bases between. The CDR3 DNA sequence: TGTGCCAGCAGCTTAGATGTAGCATCTTTCCACGGGGAGCTGTTTTTT. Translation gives CASSLDVASFHGELFF.

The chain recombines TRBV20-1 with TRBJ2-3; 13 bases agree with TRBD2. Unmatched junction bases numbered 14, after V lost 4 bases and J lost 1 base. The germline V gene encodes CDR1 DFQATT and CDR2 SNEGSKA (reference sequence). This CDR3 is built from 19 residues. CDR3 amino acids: CSAIPSLRLAGGGTDTQYF. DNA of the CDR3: TGCAGTGCTATCCCTTCCCTTAGACTAGCGGGGGGAGGCACAGATACGCAGTATTTT.

DNA of the CDR3: TGTGCCAGCAGTGGCGGACAGTGGCATCCTCTCGAGCAGTACGTC. Amino acid sequence: CASSGGQWHPLEQYV. The V and J genes are TRBV6-4 and TRBJ2-7; D may be TRBD1 (6 bases). The CDR3 is 15 amino acids. V was trimmed by 4 bases and J by 6 bases, leaving 19 bases between them. Germline V gene data show CDR1 as MRHNA and CDR2 as SNTAGT.

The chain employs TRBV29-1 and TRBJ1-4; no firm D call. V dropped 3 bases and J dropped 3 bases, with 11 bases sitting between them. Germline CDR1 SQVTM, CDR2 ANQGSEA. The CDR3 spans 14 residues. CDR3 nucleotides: TGCAGCGTTGAGTTGGCTTTACCTAATGAAAAACTGTTTTTT. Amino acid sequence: CSVELALPNEKLFF.

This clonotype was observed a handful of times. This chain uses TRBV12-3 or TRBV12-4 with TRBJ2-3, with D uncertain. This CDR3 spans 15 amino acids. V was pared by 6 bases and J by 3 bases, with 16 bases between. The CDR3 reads CASSGPGMETDTQYF. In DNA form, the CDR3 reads TGTGCCAGCAGCGGCCCGGGTATGGAGACAGATACGCAGTATTTT.

CDR3 protein: CASSPIRGTDTQYF. CDR3 bases: TGTGCCAGCAGCCCGATTAGGGGCACAGATACGCAGTATTTT. The genes are TRBV14 and TRBJ2-3; D is unresolved. This CDR3 region has 14 residues. The germline gives CDR1 SGHDN, CDR2 FVKESK. V dropped 4 bases and J dropped 1 base, with 9 bases sitting between them.